This passage covers 25 T cell receptor delta chains from one sample sequenced in a study of Vδ1+ human thymocytes. Antigens of these TCRs are unknown. Study-wide results and caveats: Thymic TRG and TRD repertoires appeared highly polyclonal, with Gaussian CDR3 length distributions.

RNA was extracted from the cells and then reverse transcribed. CDR3 amplicons came from multiplex PCR with pooled V-gene forward and constant-region reverse primers. TCRdb re-analyzed the multiplex PCR reads via CATT. The sample holds about 58,000 delta-chain clones, around 15% seen once. Specimen: Vdelta1+ gamma-delta thymocytes from the thymus. Subset here: FACS-sorted CD3+ TCRalphabeta- TCRVdelta1+ TCRVdelta2- thymocytes. The receptors come from a girl under two years old who had congenital heart surgery.

This clone has more than one count but fewer than ten. The chain uses TRDV1 and TRDJ1; 9 nucleotides match TRDD2. Germline V CDR1 and CDR2: TSWWSYY, QGS. Germline trimming cut 0 bases from V and 10 bases from J; bases unmatched to any gene: 27. CDR3 length: 21 residues. For the CDR3, the DNA is TGTGCTCTTGGGGAACTATCACTCCCTTCCTACCACCACTGGGGTGTTGGGAGACTCATCTTT. Translating it yields CALGELSLPSYHHWGVGRLIF.

The sample holds a few counts of this clone. V is TRDV1 and J is TRDJ1; 11 nucleotides match TRDD3. The CDR3 loop spans 24 amino acids. Germline CDR1 is TSWWSYY and CDR2 is QGS. Germline trimming cut 1 base from V and 0 bases from J; bases unmatched to any gene: 25. CDR3 residues: CALGEPQSVLGDTSPPLYTDKLIF. For the CDR3, the DNA is TGTGCTCTTGGGGAACCACAATCCGTGCTGGGGGATACAAGCCCTCCCCTTTACACCGATAAACTCATCTTT.

This sequence joins TRDV1 and TRDJ1, with unresolved D. Germline loops: CDR1 TSWWSYY, CDR2 QGS. This CDR3 is 24 amino acids long. V was clipped by 0 bases and J by 1 base, with 36 bases between them. The CDR3 nucleotides read TGTGCTCTTGGGGAACTCCCCTCACCCGAAAGTGAGTACTGTTGGATGTTGAGCACCGATAAACTCATCTTT. Translation gives CALGELPSPESEYCWMLSTDKLIF.

This clone turned up a few times. This sequence joins TRDV1 and TRDJ1; D is ambiguous. Germline values: CDR1 TSWWSYY, CDR2 QGS. The CDR3 totals 19 residues. Between the trimmed V and J ends, which lost 3 bases and 1 base, there was a span of 24 bases. CDR3: CALGEVPTPILPATDKLIF. The CDR3 nucleotides read TGTGCTCTTGGGGAGGTCCCAACCCCTATCCTCCCGGCCACCGATAAACTCATCTTT.

V is TRDV1 and J is TRDJ1, with 8 bases that match TRDD3. Germline values: CDR1 TSWWSYY, CDR2 QGS. Losses at the gene ends were 5 bases for V and 0 bases for J; bases not matched to a gene: 17. This CDR3 comprises 19 residues. Here the CDR3 reads CALGKGLPQYWGHTDKLIF. Here the CDR3 DNA reads TGTGCTCTTGGGAAGGGACTTCCTCAGTACTGGGGGCACACCGATAAACTCATCTTT.

The rearrangement joins TRDV1 to TRDJ1; D is perhaps TRDD3 (6 bases). Trimming shortened V by 0 bases and J by 3 bases, and 14 bases separated the two germline ends. Germline V gene sequence: CDR1 TSWWSYY, CDR2 QGS. This CDR3 region has 16 residues. The chain's CDR3 is CALGELSGDGADKLIF. CDR3 nucleotides: TGTGCTCTTGGGGAACTATCTGGGGATGGGGCCGATAAACTCATCTTT.

J is TRDJ1 and V is TRDV1; D is possibly TRDD3 (5 bases). CDR1 TSWWSYY and CDR2 QGS come from the germline V gene. The CDR3 has 18 residues. Trimming removed 0 bases at V and 1 base at J, with 18 bases between. The CDR3 nucleotides are TGTGCTCTTGGGGAACTAGGGGGGCTAGACGAGTGCACCGATAAACTCATCTTT. Translating it yields CALGELGGLDECTDKLIF.

The chain couples TRDV1 to TRDJ1; possible D gene TRDD3, 6 bases. CDR1 is TSWWSYY, CDR2 QGS, per germline. The CDR3 sequence is 18 residues long. Trimming took 3 bases from V and 0 from J, leaving 20 bases between them. The DNA for the CDR3 is TGTGCTCTTGGGGACCCCGTAGGTAAGGGATATGACACCGATAAACTCATCTTT. It specifies CALGDPVGKGYDTDKLIF.

This clone showed up just a few times. The V and J genes are TRDV2 and TRDJ1; 12 bases are a match to TRDD3. V was pared by 1 base and J by 2 bases, with 19 bases of the junction left unmatched. The CDR3 is made up of 21 amino acids. Germline CDR1 reads GEAIGNYY; CDR2 reads EKD. The CDR3 sequence: CACDTDLRSGGYALETDKLIF. CDR3 bases: TGTGCCTGTGACACGGACCTACGGTCTGGGGGATACGCATTGGAAACCGATAAACTCATCTTT.

As concerns this clone: At the DNA level, this CDR3 is encoded by other sequences in the same sample as well. The chain is built from TRDV1 and TRDJ1; the match to TRDD3 covers 7 bases. The V segment lost 4 bases and the J segment 0 bases; nucleotides outside the gene matches: 17. The CDR3 has 19 amino acids. Germline V gives CDR1 TSWWSYY, CDR2 QGS. CDR3 loop: CALGGPDLWGDAYTDKLIF. CDR3 DNA sequence: TGTGCTCTTGGGGGGCCGGATCTTTGGGGGGATGCCTACACCGATAAACTCATCTTT.

In regard to this clone: The junction departs from the called germline gene at one end, perhaps through a read error. The V and J genes are TRDV1 and TRDJ1, with 7 bases fitting TRDD3. Germline V gene lookup returns CDR1 TSWWSYY and CDR2 QGS. The CDR3 totals 23 residues. CDR3 bases: TGTGCCCTTGGGAACTGGAACCCTACAGCGGGTCTGGGGGTCCCATTACCATCTGATAAACTCATCTTT. Its protein product is CALGNWNPTAGLGVPLPSDKLIF.

This clone appeared a few times. The chain carries TRDV1 and TRDJ1; a possible D gene is TRDD3 (6 bases). The CDR3 totals 18 residues. Trimming removed 0 bases from V and 0 bases from J, with 17 bases in between. Germline assignment: CDR1 TSWWSYY and CDR2 QGS. In nucleotides, the CDR3 is TGTGCTCTTGGGGAACTTCCTAGCTGGGGCCTGTACACCGATAAACTCATCTTT. Residues: CALGELPSWGLYTDKLIF.

The rearrangement joins TRDV1 to TRDJ1, with 10 bases identical to TRDD3. V shed 5 bases and J 5 bases; nucleotides not matched to a gene: 17. CDR1 and CDR2 from the germline V gene are TSWWSYY and QGS. This CDR3 region has 18 residues. CDR3 region: CALGNGGLRTGGSDKLIF. The CDR3 bases are TGTGCTCTTGGGAACGGGGGGCTACGGACTGGGGGATCTGATAAACTCATCTTT.

This clone was picked up a small number of times. Germline is not matched at one junction end, which may reflect a read error. The chain couples TRDV1 to TRDJ1, with 9 bases matching TRDD2. CDR1 and CDR2 from the germline V gene are TSWWSYY and QGS. This CDR3 has 24 amino acids. CDR3 in amino acids: CALGARPSYLGYAYSVQDTDRLIF. In nucleotides, the CDR3 is TGTGCTCTTGGGGCCCGGCCTTCCTACCTCGGATACGCGTACTCCGTACAGGACACCGATAGACTCATCTTT.

The chain uses TRDV1 and TRDJ1, with 9 bases fitting TRDD3. The germline CDR1 and CDR2 sequences are TSWWSYY and QGS. The CDR3 runs to 15 residues. J was trimmed by 11 bases and V by 2 bases; bases with no gene match: 12. The CDR3 loop is CALGETFYGDTGLIF. DNA of the CDR3: TGTGCTCTTGGGGAAACTTTCTACGGGGATACGGGGCTCATCTTT.

The J gene is TRDJ1, the V gene TRDV1; 9 positions agree with TRDD3. The V segment lost 1 base and the J segment 0 bases; nucleotides outside the gene matches: 6. CDR3 length: 17 amino acids. Germline V gene data show CDR1 as TSWWSYY and CDR2 as QGS. CDR3 sequence: CALGERPTGGHTDKLIF. In nucleotides, the CDR3 is TGTGCTCTTGGGGAACGTCCAACTGGGGGACACACCGATAAACTCATCTTT.

This clone was recorded a few times. The chain links TRDV1 to TRDJ1; possibly TRDD3 for D (5 bases). The CDR3 consists of 15 residues. Trimming removed 2 bases from V and 5 bases from J, with 15 bases in between. Germline CDR1 and CDR2: TSWWSYY and QGS. The CDR3 DNA is TGTGCTCTTGGGGAAGACCTCGGGTACTGGGATAAACTCATCTTT. Translating gives CALGEDLGYWDKLIF.

This clone was picked up a small number of times. The same CDR3 also results from other DNA sequences found in this sample. The chain links TRDV1 to TRDJ1; no clear D gene. The CDR3 is 14 amino acids. With 0 bases removed from V and 0 bases from J, the gap between germline ends came to 5 bases. The germline CDR1 and CDR2 sequences are TSWWSYY and QGS. The chain's CDR3 is CALGELIDTDKLIF. CDR3 coding DNA: TGTGCTCTTGGGGAACTAATCGACACCGATAAACTCATCTTT.

With respect to this clone: The same CDR3 can be traced to other DNA sequences in this sample. The chain is built from TRDV1 and TRDJ1; 9 nucleotides align to TRDD3. J lost 0 bases, V lost 0 bases, and 29 bases had no gene match. CDR1 is TSWWSYY, CDR2 QGS, per germline. This CDR3 contains 25 residues. The CDR3 DNA is TGTGCTCTTGGGGAACTCCCTGGCCCTGCCCTATCTGGGGGATCATCCTCCAGGTACACCGATAAACTCATCTTT. It encodes CALGELPGPALSGGSSSRYTDKLIF.

The rearrangement uses TRDV1 and TRDJ1, with 9 bases aligning to TRDD3. The CDR3 covers 21 residues. Per germline, CDR1 TSWWSYY and CDR2 QGS. V lost 2 bases and J lost 0; bases outside the gene matches: 19. The CDR3 region has the DNA TGTGCTCTTGGGGAATTAGCCCTACCCTTCTTTACTGGGGGAGACACCGATAAACTCATCTTT. The encoded protein is CALGELALPFFTGGDTDKLIF.

This clone was seen more than once but under ten times. The J gene is TRDJ1, the V gene TRDV1; weak D call: TRDD3 (7 bases). Trimming cost V 2 bases and J 2 bases, with 42 bases left between them. Germline CDR1 reads TSWWSYY; CDR2 reads QGS. CDR3 size: 25 residues. The CDR3 region has the DNA TGTGCTCTTGGGGAATTTGGCCCCCTTCCCCACATTCTCCGTACTGGGGCCCCGGGGACCGATAAACTCATCTTT. It yields the protein CALGEFGPLPHILRTGAPGTDKLIF.

The J gene is TRDJ1, the V gene TRDV1; TRDD3 aligns across 7 bases. CDR3 length: 23 amino acids. J gave up 3 bases and V 0 bases, and 28 bases lay outside the gene matches. Germline CDR1 reads TSWWSYY; CDR2 reads QGS. For the CDR3, the DNA is TGTGCTCTTGGGGAACTAGTTCTTCCCTTAGTTACTGGGGCCATTTTTTTACCCGATAAACTCATCTTT. Its translation is CALGELVLPLVTGAIFLPDKLIF.

This clone has just a few counts. This chain connects TRDV1 to TRDJ1; D is undetermined. The ends were cut back, 5 bases at V and 0 bases at J, with 13 bases in the middle. In germline, CDR1 is TSWWSYY, CDR2 QGS. This CDR3 region has 15 residues. The CDR3 is CALGKHVGNTDKLIF. Here the CDR3 DNA reads TGTGCTCTTGGGAAACACGTAGGAAACACCGATAAACTCATCTTT.

Regarding this clone: The same CDR3 also results from other DNA sequences found in this sample. This chain links TRDV2 with TRDJ1; 9 bases line up with TRDD3. Germline loops: CDR1 GEAIGNYY, CDR2 EKD. The CDR3 totals 18 residues. The V segment lost 0 bases and the J segment 4 bases; nucleotides outside the gene matches: 14. The CDR3 sequence is CACDTGGCLGDDNDKLIF. In DNA form, the CDR3 reads TGTGCCTGTGACACCGGTGGTTGCCTGGGGGATGATAACGATAAACTCATCTTT.

This chain uses TRDV1 with TRDJ1; a possible D gene is TRDD3 (6 bases). V shed 2 bases and J shed 3 bases, with 13 bases lying between them. The CDR3 contains 15 residues. CDR1 and CDR2 from the germline V gene are TSWWSYY and QGS. The DNA of the CDR3 is TGTGCTCTTGGGGAAATATGGGGATTATCCGATAAACTCATCTTT. Protein: CALGEIWGLSDKLIF.